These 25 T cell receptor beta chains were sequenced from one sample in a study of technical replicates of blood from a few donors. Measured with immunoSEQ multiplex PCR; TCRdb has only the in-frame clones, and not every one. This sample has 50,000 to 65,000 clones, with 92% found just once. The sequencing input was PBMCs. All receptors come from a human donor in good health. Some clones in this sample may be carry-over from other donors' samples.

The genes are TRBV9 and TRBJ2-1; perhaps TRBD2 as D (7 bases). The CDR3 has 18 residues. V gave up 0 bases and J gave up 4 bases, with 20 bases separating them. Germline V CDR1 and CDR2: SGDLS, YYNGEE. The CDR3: CASSVVGGALNLYNEQFF. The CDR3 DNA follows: TGTGCCAGCAGCGTAGTTGGGGGGGCCCTAAACTTGTACAATGAGCAGTTCTTC.

In nucleotides, the CDR3 is TGTGCCACCAGCAGAGGTGCGGGCCCTATACTTTCCTATGGCTACACCTTC. Amino acid sequence: CATSRGAGPILSYGYTF. The rearrangement joins TRBV15 to TRBJ1-2; D gene unclear. The CDR3 sequence is 17 residues long. CDR1 is LNHNV and CDR2 is YYDKDF in the germline V gene (reference sequence). The V gene lost 1 base and the J gene lost 4 bases, with 19 bases spanning the gap.

The CDR3 loop is CASSLGQGYNEQFF. DNA of the CDR3: TGTGCCAGCAGCTTAGGTCAGGGCTATAATGAGCAGTTCTTC. The rearrangement uses TRBV11-2 and TRBJ2-1; maybe TRBD1 (5 bases). The CDR3 is 14 residues long. V was pared by 1 base and J by 7 bases, with 11 bases between. From germline, CDR1 is SGHAT and CDR2 FQNNGV.

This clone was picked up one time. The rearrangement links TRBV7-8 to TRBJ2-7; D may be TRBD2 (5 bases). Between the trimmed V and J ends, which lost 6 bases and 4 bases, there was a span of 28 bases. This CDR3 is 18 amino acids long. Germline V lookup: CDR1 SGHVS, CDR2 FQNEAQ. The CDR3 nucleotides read TGTGCCAGCAGTCTTGGGCAGCTTCTACTAGTTTCCCCTTACGAGCAGTACTTC. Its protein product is CASSLGQLLLVSPYEQYF.

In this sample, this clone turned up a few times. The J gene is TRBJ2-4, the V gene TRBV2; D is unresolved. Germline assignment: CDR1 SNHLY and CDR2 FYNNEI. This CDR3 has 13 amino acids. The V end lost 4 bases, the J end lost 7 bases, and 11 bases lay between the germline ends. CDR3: CASSVNSGNIQYF. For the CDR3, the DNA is TGTGCCAGCAGTGTAAACAGTGGGAACATTCAGTACTTC.

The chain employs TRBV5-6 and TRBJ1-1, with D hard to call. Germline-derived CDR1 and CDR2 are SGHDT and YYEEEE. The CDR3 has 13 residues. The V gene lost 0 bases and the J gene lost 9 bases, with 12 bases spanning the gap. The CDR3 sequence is CASSLDQMMKAFF. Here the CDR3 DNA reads TGTGCCAGCAGCTTGGATCAGATGATGAAAGCTTTCTTT.

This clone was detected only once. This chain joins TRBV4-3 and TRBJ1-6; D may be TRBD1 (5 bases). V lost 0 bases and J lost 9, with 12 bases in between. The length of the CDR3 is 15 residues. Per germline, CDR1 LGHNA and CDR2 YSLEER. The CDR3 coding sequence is TGCGCCAGCAGCCAAGAGGGCAGGGTTGGTTCACCCCTCCACTTT. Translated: CASSQEGRVGSPLHF.

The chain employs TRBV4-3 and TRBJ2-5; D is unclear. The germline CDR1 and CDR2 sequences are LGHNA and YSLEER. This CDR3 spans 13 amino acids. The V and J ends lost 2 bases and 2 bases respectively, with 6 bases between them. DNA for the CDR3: TGCGCCAGCAGCCAACTCTCGCAAGAGACCCAGTACTTC. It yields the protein CASSQLSQETQYF.

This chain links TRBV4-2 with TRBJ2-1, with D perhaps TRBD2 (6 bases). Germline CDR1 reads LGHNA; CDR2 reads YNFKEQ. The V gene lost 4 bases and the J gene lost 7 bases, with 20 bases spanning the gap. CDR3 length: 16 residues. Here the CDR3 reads CASSPPWGDGRNEQFF. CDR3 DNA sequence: TGTGCCAGCAGCCCACCCTGGGGGGACGGGAGAAATGAGCAGTTCTTC.

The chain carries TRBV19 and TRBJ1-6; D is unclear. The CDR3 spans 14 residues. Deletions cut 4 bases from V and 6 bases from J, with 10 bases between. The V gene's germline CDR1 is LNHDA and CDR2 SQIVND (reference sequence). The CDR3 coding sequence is TGTGCCAGTAGTACCCCCGCCGGTAATTCACCCCTCCACTTT. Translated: CASSTPAGNSPLHF. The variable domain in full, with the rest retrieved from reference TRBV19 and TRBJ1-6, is DGGITQSPKYLFRKEGQNVTLSCEQNLNHDAMYWYRQDPGQGLRLIYYSQIVNDFQKGDIAEGYSVSREKKESFPLTVTSAQKNPTAFYLCASSTPAGNSPLHFGNGTRLTVT.

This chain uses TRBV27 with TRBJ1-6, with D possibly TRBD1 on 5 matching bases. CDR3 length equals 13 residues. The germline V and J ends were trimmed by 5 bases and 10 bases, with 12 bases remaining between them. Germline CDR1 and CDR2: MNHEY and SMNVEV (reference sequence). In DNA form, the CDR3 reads TGTGCCAGCAGTCCCACAGGCGGCTCACCCCTCCACTTT. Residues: CASSPTGGSPLHF.

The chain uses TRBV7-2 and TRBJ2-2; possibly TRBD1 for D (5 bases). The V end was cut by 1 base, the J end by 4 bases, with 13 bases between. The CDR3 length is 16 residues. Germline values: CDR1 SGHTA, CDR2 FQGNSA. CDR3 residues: CASSLVLGLSTGELFF. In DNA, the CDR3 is TGTGCCAGCAGCTTAGTGCTGGGGCTCAGCACCGGGGAGCTGTTTTTT.

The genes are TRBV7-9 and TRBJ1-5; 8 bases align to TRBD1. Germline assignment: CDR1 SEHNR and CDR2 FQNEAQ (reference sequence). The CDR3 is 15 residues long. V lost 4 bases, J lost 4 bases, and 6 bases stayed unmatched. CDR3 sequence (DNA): TGTGCCAGCAGCTCCGGACAGGGTCTAAATCAGCCCCAGCATTTT. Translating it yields CASSSGQGLNQPQHF.

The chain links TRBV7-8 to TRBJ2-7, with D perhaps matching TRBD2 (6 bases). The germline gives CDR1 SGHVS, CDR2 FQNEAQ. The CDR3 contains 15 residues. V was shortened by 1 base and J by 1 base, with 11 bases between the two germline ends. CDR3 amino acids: CASSLGDGGSYEQYF. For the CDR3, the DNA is TGTGCCAGCAGCTTAGGGGACGGGGGATCCTACGAGCAGTACTTC.

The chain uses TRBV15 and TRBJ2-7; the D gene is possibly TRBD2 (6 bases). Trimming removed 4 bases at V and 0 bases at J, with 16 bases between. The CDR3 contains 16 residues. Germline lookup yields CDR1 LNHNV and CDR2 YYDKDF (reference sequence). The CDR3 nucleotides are TGTGCCACCAGCAAAGAGGCGGGGCCCACCTCCTACGAGCAGTACTTC. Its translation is CATSKEAGPTSYEQYF.

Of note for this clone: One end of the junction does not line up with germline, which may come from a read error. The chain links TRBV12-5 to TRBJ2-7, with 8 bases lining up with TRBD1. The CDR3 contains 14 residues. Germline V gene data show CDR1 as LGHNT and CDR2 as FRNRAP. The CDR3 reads CASGKGQGFYERYF. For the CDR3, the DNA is TGTGCTAGTGGCAAAGGACAGGGATTTTACGAGCGGTACTTC. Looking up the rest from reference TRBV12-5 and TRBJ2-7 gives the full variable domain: DARVTQTPRHKVTEMGQEVTMRCQPILGHNTVFWYRQTMMQGLELLAYFRNRAPLDDSGMPKDRFSAEMPDATLATLKIQPSEPRDSAVYFCASGKGQGFYERYFGPGTRLTVT.

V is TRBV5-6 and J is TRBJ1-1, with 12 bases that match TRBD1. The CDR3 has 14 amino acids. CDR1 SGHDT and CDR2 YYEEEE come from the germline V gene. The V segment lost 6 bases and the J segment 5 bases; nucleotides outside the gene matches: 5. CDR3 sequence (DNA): TGTGCCAGCAACGGGGACAGGGGGCTAACTGAAGCTTTCTTT. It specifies CASNGDRGLTEAFF.

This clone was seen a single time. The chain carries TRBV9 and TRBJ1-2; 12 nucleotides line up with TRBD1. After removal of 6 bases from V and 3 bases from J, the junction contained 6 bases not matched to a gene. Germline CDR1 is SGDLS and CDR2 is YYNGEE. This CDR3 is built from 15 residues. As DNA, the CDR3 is TGTGCCAGCAACCCCGGGACAGGGGGCTACTATGGCTACACCTTC. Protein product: CASNPGTGGYYGYTF.

The CDR3 region is CAISIQENTEAFF. The CDR3 nucleotides read TGTGCCATCAGTATACAGGAGAACACTGAAGCTTTCTTT. The chain employs TRBV10-3 and TRBJ1-1; D is possibly TRBD1 (5 bases). The ends were cut back, 5 bases at V and 1 base at J, with 8 bases in the middle. This CDR3 comprises 13 residues. The germline V gene encodes CDR1 ENHRY and CDR2 SYGVKD.

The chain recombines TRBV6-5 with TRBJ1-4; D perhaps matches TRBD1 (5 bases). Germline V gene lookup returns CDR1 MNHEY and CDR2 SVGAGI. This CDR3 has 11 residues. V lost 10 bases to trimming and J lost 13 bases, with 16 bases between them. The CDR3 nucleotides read TGTGCCACAGCCTTCCTCGGGGGACTGTTTTTT. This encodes CATAFLGGLFF.

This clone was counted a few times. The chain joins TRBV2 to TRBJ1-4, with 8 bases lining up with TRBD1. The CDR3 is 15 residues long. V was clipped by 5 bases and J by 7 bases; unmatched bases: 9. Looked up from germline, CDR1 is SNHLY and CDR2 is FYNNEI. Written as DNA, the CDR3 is TGTGCCAGCAGTCGCCAGGGGGCAGTCTTTGAAAAACTGTTTTTT. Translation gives CASSRQGAVFEKLFF.

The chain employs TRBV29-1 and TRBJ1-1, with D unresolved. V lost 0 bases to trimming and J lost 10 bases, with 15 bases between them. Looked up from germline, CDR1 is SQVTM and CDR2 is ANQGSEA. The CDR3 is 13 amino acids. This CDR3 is CSVEDLRQVGAFF. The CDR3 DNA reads TGCAGCGTTGAAGATCTGCGTCAGGTGGGAGCTTTCTTT.

CDR3 protein: CASSSGGLGTEAFF. CDR3 in DNA: TGTGCCAGTTCCTCCGGGGGGCTGGGCACTGAAGCTTTCTTT. The chain is built from TRBV27 and TRBJ1-1; TRBD1 is a possible D gene (6 bases). This CDR3 spans 14 amino acids. Germline CDR1 MNHEY, CDR2 SMNVEV (reference sequence). Between the trimmed V and J ends, which lost 9 bases and 4 bases, there was a span of 18 bases.

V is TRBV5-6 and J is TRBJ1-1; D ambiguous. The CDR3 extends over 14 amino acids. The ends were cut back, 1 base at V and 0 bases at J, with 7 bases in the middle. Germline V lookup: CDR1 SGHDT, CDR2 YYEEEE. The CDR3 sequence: CASSLLQMNTEAFF. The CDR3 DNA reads TGTGCCAGCAGCTTGTTACAGATGAACACTGAAGCTTTCTTT. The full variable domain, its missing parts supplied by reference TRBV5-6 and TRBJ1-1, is DAGVTQSPTHLIKTRGQQVTLRCSPKSGHDTVSWYQQALGQGPQFIFQYYEEEERQRGNFPDRFSGHQFPNYSSELNVNALLLGDSALYLCASSLLQMNTEAFFGQGTRLTVV.

The CDR3 DNA sequence: TGTGCCAGCAGTTACTCGCGGGGTGGACAAGAGACCCAGTACTTC. Its protein product is CASSYSRGGQETQYF. The chain recombines TRBV6-5 with TRBJ2-5; D possibly corresponds to TRBD2 (6 bases). The germline CDR1 and CDR2 sequences are MNHEY and SVGAGI. The CDR3 loop spans 15 amino acids. The ends were cut back, 0 bases at V and 2 bases at J, with 10 bases in the middle.